A single sample gave rise to the 9 T cell receptor beta chains below, sequenced in a study of graft-versus-host responses after intestinal transplantation. Sequencing was performed with immunoSEQ multiplex PCR; in TCRdb, only in-frame clones are kept and a portion is missing. The table records 40,000 or so clones, 75% to 90% of them present only once. Sample: PBMCs, taken 1,000 to 1,200 days after transplant. The receptors here all came from a human patient who received an intestinal transplant, so some T cells may come from the graft donor.

Of note for this clone: Other DNA sequences in this specimen translate into the identical CDR3. The V gene is TRBV7-8, the J gene TRBJ1-1, with D maybe TRBD1 (6 bases). Germline V CDR1 and CDR2: SGHVS, FQNEAQ. This CDR3 region has 14 residues. With 1 base removed from V and 1 base from J, the gap between germline ends came to 7 bases. This chain's CDR3 is CASSLGTANTEAFF. The CDR3 DNA sequence: TGTGCCAGCAGCTTAGGGACAGCGAACACTGAAGCTTTCTTT.

This clone was detected a few times. The chain couples TRBV10-1 to TRBJ2-3, with 10 positions matching TRBD1. The CDR3 consists of 14 residues. V dropped 8 bases and J dropped 5; count of bases not matched to a gene: 7. In germline, CDR1 is WNHNN, CDR2 SYGVQD (reference sequence). The CDR3 DNA reads as TGCGCCAGCGGAATGGGGACAGGGGTAGATACGCAGTATTTT. Amino acids: CASGMGTGVDTQYF.

The chain recombines TRBV19 with TRBJ2-5; 12 bases are shared with TRBD2. The assigned J gene may be wrong: the sequence end matches TRBJ2-7 better. The CDR3 contains 14 residues. Germline V gene data show CDR1 as LNHDA and CDR2 as SQIVND (reference sequence). In nucleotides, the CDR3 is TGTGCCAGTAGCCGACTAGCGGGAGTGCGCGAGCAGTACTTC. This gives the protein CASSRLAGVREQYF.

The genes are TRBV5-4 and TRBJ2-2; TRBD2 matches at 12 bases. CDR1 and CDR2 from the germline V gene are SGHNT and YYREEE (reference sequence). The CDR3 spans 16 residues. V was pared by 3 bases and J by 4 bases, with 4 bases of the junction left unmatched. CDR3 coding DNA: TGTGCCAGCAGCTCACGACTAGCGGGAGCCACCGGGGAGCTGTTTTTT. This sequence encodes CASSSRLAGATGELFF.

This clone came up a few times. The rearrangement uses TRBV6-6 and TRBJ1-2; perhaps TRBD1 as D (5 bases). Trimming shortened V by 2 bases and J by 8 bases, and 12 bases separated the two germline ends. CDR3 length: 13 residues. CDR1 is MNHNY, CDR2 SVGAGI, per germline (reference sequence). The chain's CDR3 is CASSYEGRGGYTF. CDR3 coding DNA: TGTGCCAGCAGTTACGAGGGGCGCGGGGGCTACACCTTC.

The chain uses TRBV6-1 and TRBJ2-1; D unresolved. V lost 1 base to trimming and J lost 8 bases, with 12 bases between them. Per the germline V gene, CDR1 is MNHNS and CDR2 is SASEGT. The CDR3 runs 14 residues. Here the CDR3 reads CASSEGWGGHEQFF. The CDR3 nucleotides are TGTGCCAGCAGTGAAGGGTGGGGTGGGCATGAGCAGTTCTTC.

In the case of this clone: The same CDR3 can be traced to other DNA sequences in this sample. This chain joins TRBV2 and TRBJ2-1, with D tentatively TRBD1 (6 bases). CDR1 and CDR2 from the germline V gene are SNHLY and FYNNEI. The germline V and J ends were trimmed by 6 bases and 2 bases, with 14 bases remaining between them. The CDR3 totals 15 residues. The DNA for the CDR3 is TGTGCCAGCAGCGCCGGGACAAGCCCCTACAATGAGCAGTTCTTC. Its protein product is CASSAGTSPYNEQFF.

The gene calls are TRBV5-1 and TRBJ2-3; tentatively, D is TRBD1 (5 bases). From germline, CDR1 is SGHRS and CDR2 YFSETQ. With 0 bases removed from V and 2 bases from J, the gap between germline ends came to 13 bases. The CDR3 totals 16 residues. CDR3 nucleotide sequence: TGCGCCAGCAGCTTGGGGCAATGGGGCCCCACAGATACGCAGTATTTT. Its protein product is CASSLGQWGPTDTQYF.

This clone appeared a few times. The genes are TRBV30 and TRBJ2-3; 11 bases are shared with TRBD2. This CDR3 comprises 16 residues. Germline assignment: CDR1 GTSNPN and CDR2 SVGIG (reference sequence). The V gene end was trimmed by 1 base and the J gene end by 3 bases; junction bases not matched to a gene: 6. The CDR3 DNA reads TGTGCCTGGAGTGGGTACCTAGCGGGGGGAACAGATACGCAGTATTTT. It codes for CAWSGYLAGGTDTQYF.